These T cell receptor beta chains were read from a single sample in a study of ipilimumab plus nivolumab after autologous stem cell transplantation. TCRdb keeps only in-frame clones here, not all; method: immunoSEQ multiplex PCR. The sample comprises 10,000 to 15,000 clones, around 73% of which are singletons, and about a sixth rests with the top ten. The sample was PBMCs, taken in a trial of ipilimumab plus nivolumab as post-transplant consolidation. The receptors here all came from a male donor with diffuse large B-cell lymphoma. CDR3s include the opening cysteine and the closing phenylalanine or tryptophan. D genes are given only for firm matches. Size tells how often a clone was seen (once, few, many) or the class of an expanded clone, and some rows leave it out.

d_gene: NA; v_gene: TRBV6-5; abundance: NA; j_gene: TRBJ1-1; CDR3aa: CASSYRAGLGRAFF; CDR3nt: TGTGCCAGCAGTTACAGGGCGGGGTTGGGGCGAGCTTTCTTT
d_gene: NA; v_gene: TRBV29-1; abundance: NA; j_gene: TRBJ2-7; CDR3aa: CSVNPRGGEQYF; CDR3nt: TGCAGCGTCAACCCCCGGGGCGGAGAGCAGTACTTC
d_gene: NA; v_gene: TRBV5-1; abundance: once; j_gene: TRBJ1-1; CDR3aa: CASRENTEAFF; CDR3nt: TGCGCCAGCAGGGAGAACACTGAAGCTTTCTTT
d_gene: NA; v_gene: TRBV7-9; abundance: NA; j_gene: TRBJ1-2; CDR3aa: CASRPSGAQEGGYTF; CDR3nt: TGTGCCAGCAGACCTTCAGGGGCCCAGGAAGGTGGCTACACCTTC
d_gene: NA; v_gene: TRBV28; abundance: NA; j_gene: TRBJ2-2; CDR3aa: CASRRVAGELFF; CDR3nt: TGTGCCAGCAGGAGGGTGGCCGGGGAGCTGTTTTTT
d_gene: NA; v_gene: TRBV27; abundance: NA; j_gene: TRBJ2-7; CDR3aa: CASSFGGVYEQYF; CDR3nt: TGTGCCAGCAGTTTCGGAGGGGTTTACGAGCAGTACTTC
d_gene: NA; v_gene: TRBV7-2; abundance: few; j_gene: TRBJ2-7; CDR3aa: CASSLVGEQYF; CDR3nt: TGTGCCAGCAGCTTAGTCGGGGAGCAGTACTTC
d_gene: NA; v_gene: TRBV19; abundance: NA; j_gene: TRBJ1-2; CDR3aa: CASGLGGNAAYGYTF; CDR3nt: TGTGCCAGTGGCCTGGGGGGGAACGCGGCCTATGGCTACACCTTC
d_gene: NA; v_gene: TRBV9; abundance: NA; j_gene: TRBJ1-6; CDR3aa: CASSVSSYNSPLHF; CDR3nt: TGTGCCAGCAGCGTCAGCTCCTATAATTCACCCCTCCACTTT
d_gene: TRBD1; v_gene: TRBV19; abundance: NA; j_gene: TRBJ1-2; CDR3aa: CASSASIGTAHGYTF; CDR3nt: TGTGCCAGTAGTGCCTCGATCGGGACAGCCCATGGCTACACCTTC
d_gene: TRBD1; v_gene: TRBV30; abundance: NA; j_gene: TRBJ1-4; CDR3aa: CAWSLTPPGGYEKLFF; CDR3nt: TGTGCCTGGAGCCTCACGCCTCCAGGGGGGTATGAAAAACTGTTTTTT
d_gene: NA; v_gene: TRBV7-2; abundance: NA; j_gene: TRBJ2-5; CDR3aa: CASSLVQGRETQYF; CDR3nt: TGTGCCAGCAGCTTAGTGCAGGGACGGGAGACCCAGTACTTC
d_gene: NA; v_gene: TRBV9; abundance: NA; j_gene: TRBJ1-1; CDR3aa: CASSLGDRITSNTEAFF; CDR3nt: TGTGCCAGCAGCTTGGGAGACAGAATTACGAGTAACACTGAAGCTTTCTTT
d_gene: NA; v_gene: TRBV7-3; abundance: NA; j_gene: TRBJ2-7; CDR3aa: CASSPQGGKTYEQYF; CDR3nt: TGTGCCAGCAGCCCACAGGGGGGGAAAACCTACGAGCAGTACTTC
d_gene: NA; v_gene: TRBV21-1; abundance: NA; j_gene: TRBJ2-6; CDR3aa: CASSKEQAVVLTF; CDR3nt: TGTGCCAGCAGCAAAGAACAGGCCGTCGTCCTGACTTTC
d_gene: TRBD1; v_gene: TRBV6-1; abundance: NA; j_gene: TRBJ1-1; CDR3aa: CATPGTGDTEAFF; CDR3nt: TGTGCCACCCCAGGGACAGGTGACACTGAAGCTTTCTTT
d_gene: NA; v_gene: TRBV10-1; abundance: NA; j_gene: TRBJ2-5; CDR3aa: CASSGQVQETQYF; CDR3nt: TGCGCCAGCAGTGGACAGGTCCAAGAGACCCAGTACTTC
d_gene: NA; v_gene: TRBV12-5; abundance: NA; j_gene: TRBJ2-7; CDR3aa: CASGSGWGEQYF; CDR3nt: TGTGCTAGTGGTTCCGGGTGGGGCGAGCAGTACTTC
d_gene: TRBD2; v_gene: TRBV4-2; abundance: NA; j_gene: TRBJ2-6; CDR3aa: CASSQGGLAGTGANVLTF; CDR3nt: TGTGCCAGCAGCCAAGGGGGACTAGCGGGAACCGGGGCCAACGTCCTGACTTTC
d_gene: NA; v_gene: TRBV4-1; abundance: once; j_gene: TRBJ1-1; CDR3aa: CASSHLDGGGREAFF; CDR3nt: TGCGCCAGCAGCCATTTAGACGGAGGGGGACGGGAAGCTTTCTTT
d_gene: TRBD2; v_gene: TRBV27; abundance: NA; j_gene: TRBJ2-7; CDR3aa: CASSPGGENEQYF; CDR3nt: TGTGCCAGCAGTCCGGGGGGGGAAAACGAGCAGTACTTC
d_gene: NA; v_gene: TRBV6-1; abundance: few; j_gene: TRBJ1-1; CDR3aa: CASRQLNTEAFF; CDR3nt: TGTGCCAGCAGACAGTTGAACACTGAAGCTTTCTTT
d_gene: TRBD2; v_gene: TRBV7-8; abundance: NA; j_gene: TRBJ2-2; CDR3aa: CASSPRGGASTGELFF; CDR3nt: TGTGCCAGCAGCCCACGGGGGGGGGCTAGCACCGGGGAGCTGTTTTTT
d_gene: NA; v_gene: TRBV6-1; abundance: NA; j_gene: TRBJ2-3; CDR3aa: CASSARSYAQWYF; CDR3nt: TGTGCCAGCAGTGCCCGGTCTTATGCGCAGTGGTATTTT
d_gene: NA; v_gene: TRBV11-2; abundance: medium-sized; j_gene: TRBJ2-7; CDR3aa: CASSIIQGRDEQYF; CDR3nt: TGTGCCAGCAGCATCATACAGGGTCGAGACGAGCAGTACTTC
d_gene: NA; v_gene: TRBV7-8; abundance: NA; j_gene: TRBJ1-1; CDR3aa: CASSLEGAGMNTEAFF; CDR3nt: TGTGCCAGCAGCTTAGAAGGTGCAGGGATGAACACTGAAGCTTTCTTT
d_gene: TRBD2; v_gene: TRBV11-2; abundance: NA; j_gene: TRBJ2-7; CDR3aa: CASSLVVAGVEQYF; CDR3nt: TGTGCCAGCAGCTTAGTGGTAGCGGGGGTCGAGCAGTACTTC
d_gene: NA; v_gene: TRBV21-1; abundance: NA; j_gene: TRBJ2-7; CDR3aa: CASSKYADSRYDEQYF; CDR3nt: TGTGCCAGCAGCAAATACGCGGACAGCCGCTATGACGAGCAGTACTTC
d_gene: NA; v_gene: TRBV30; abundance: once; j_gene: TRBJ1-4; CDR3aa: CAWSPRALFEKLFF; CDR3nt: TGTGCCTGGAGTCCCCGGGCCCTTTTTGAAAAACTGTTTTTT
d_gene: NA; v_gene: TRBV7-6; abundance: NA; j_gene: TRBJ2-7; CDR3aa: CASSLADHLKYF; CDR3nt: TGTGCCAGCAGCTTAGCAGACCACCTTAAGTACTTC
d_gene: NA; v_gene: TRBV14; abundance: NA; j_gene: TRBJ2-3; CDR3aa: CASSSQGHGTQYF; CDR3nt: TGTGCCAGCAGTTCTCAGGGGCACGGTACGCAGTATTTT
d_gene: TRBD1; v_gene: TRBV5-4; abundance: NA; j_gene: TRBJ2-3; CDR3aa: CASSNPRTGGDTQYF; CDR3nt: TGTGCCAGCAGCAACCCCCGGACAGGGGGAGATACGCAGTATTTT
d_gene: TRBD1; v_gene: TRBV19; abundance: few; j_gene: TRBJ2-7; CDR3aa: CASSIAQDRVHEQYF; CDR3nt: TGTGCCAGTAGTATAGCGCAGGACAGGGTACACGAGCAGTACTTC
d_gene: TRBD1; v_gene: TRBV18; abundance: NA; j_gene: TRBJ2-1; CDR3aa: CASSPQTQGARNEQFF; CDR3nt: TGTGCCAGCTCACCACAAACTCAGGGGGCCCGCAATGAGCAGTTCTTC
d_gene: NA; v_gene: TRBV9; abundance: NA; j_gene: TRBJ2-7; CDR3aa: CASSVGGPEYEQYF; CDR3nt: TGTGCCAGCAGCGTAGGGGGGCCCGAATACGAGCAGTACTTC
d_gene: NA; v_gene: TRBV7-9; abundance: NA; j_gene: TRBJ1-1; CDR3aa: CASSLYISEDTEAFF; CDR3nt: TGTGCCAGCAGCTTATATATAAGTGAGGACACTGAAGCTTTCTTT
d_gene: TRBD1; v_gene: TRBV30; abundance: once; j_gene: TRBJ2-1; CDR3aa: CAWSRDRGRGNEQFF; CDR3nt: TGTGCCTGGAGCCGGGACAGGGGTAGGGGCAATGAGCAGTTCTTC
d_gene: TRBD1; v_gene: TRBV9; abundance: once; j_gene: TRBJ2-7; CDR3aa: CASSAGQGIYEQYF; CDR3nt: TGTGCCAGCAGCGCGGGACAGGGGATCTACGAGCAGTACTTC
d_gene: TRBD2; v_gene: TRBV19; abundance: NA; j_gene: TRBJ2-1; CDR3aa: CASSVTSGGASYNEQFF; CDR3nt: TGTGCCAGTAGTGTGACTAGCGGGGGGGCTTCCTACAATGAGCAGTTCTTC
d_gene: TRBD1; v_gene: TRBV10-1; abundance: NA; j_gene: TRBJ1-1; CDR3aa: CASSNSRDRANTEAFF; CDR3nt: TGCGCCAGCAGTAATAGCCGAGACAGGGCGAACACTGAAGCTTTCTTT
d_gene: NA; v_gene: TRBV5-8; abundance: NA; j_gene: TRBJ1-3; CDR3aa: CASSHDRHLGNTIYF; CDR3nt: TGTGCCAGCAGTCATGACAGGCACCTTGGAAACACCATATATTTT
d_gene: TRBD1; v_gene: TRBV6-9; abundance: NA; j_gene: TRBJ1-1; CDR3aa: CASSWTGIMNTEAFF; CDR3nt: TGTGCCAGCAGTTGGACAGGGATAATGAACACTGAAGCTTTCTTT
d_gene: NA; v_gene: TRBV27; abundance: NA; j_gene: TRBJ1-2; CDR3aa: CASRPLNNYGYTF; CDR3nt: TGTGCCAGCAGACCCCTTAATAACTATGGCTACACCTTC
d_gene: TRBD1; v_gene: TRBV4-1; abundance: NA; j_gene: TRBJ1-1; CDR3aa: CASSHDRALGTEAFF; CDR3nt: TGCGCCAGCAGCCACGACAGGGCTTTGGGCACTGAAGCTTTCTTT
d_gene: NA; v_gene: TRBV19; abundance: few; j_gene: TRBJ1-5; CDR3aa: CASSVGAARQPQHF; CDR3nt: TGTGCCAGTAGTGTCGGGGCGGCCCGGCAGCCCCAGCATTTT
d_gene: TRBD2; v_gene: TRBV7-8; abundance: NA; j_gene: TRBJ2-3; CDR3aa: CASSPPVSGGALGTDTQYF; CDR3nt: TGTGCCAGCAGCCCGCCTGTTAGCGGGGGTGCCCTTGGCACAGATACGCAGTATTTT
d_gene: TRBD1; v_gene: TRBV6-6; abundance: NA; j_gene: TRBJ2-2; CDR3aa: CASNSGTGNTGELFF; CDR3nt: TGTGCCAGCAATTCCGGGACAGGGAACACCGGGGAGCTGTTTTTT
d_gene: NA; v_gene: TRBV11-3; abundance: NA; j_gene: TRBJ2-7; CDR3aa: CASSLGGGREQYF; CDR3nt: TGTGCCAGCAGCTTAGGTGGGGGGCGCGAGCAGTACTTC
d_gene: NA; v_gene: TRBV30; abundance: NA; j_gene: TRBJ1-2; CDR3aa: CAWSPSGASNYGYTF; CDR3nt: TGTGCCTGGAGTCCATCCGGGGCGAGTAACTATGGCTACACCTTC
d_gene: TRBD1; v_gene: TRBV6-5; abundance: once; j_gene: TRBJ1-3; CDR3aa: CASSYLTGAGNTIYF; CDR3nt: TGTGCCAGCAGTTACCTGACAGGGGCTGGAAACACCATATATTTT
d_gene: NA; v_gene: TRBV10-3; abundance: few; j_gene: TRBJ1-5; CDR3aa: CAISLQGGQQPQHF; CDR3nt: TGTGCCATCAGCCTTCAGGGAGGGCAACAGCCCCAGCATTTT
d_gene: NA; v_gene: TRBV2; abundance: NA; j_gene: TRBJ1-3; CDR3aa: CASRATAGSGNTIYF; CDR3nt: TGTGCCAGCAGGGCCACAGCGGGCTCTGGAAACACCATATATTTT
d_gene: NA; v_gene: TRBV18; abundance: NA; j_gene: TRBJ1-1; CDR3aa: CASSRGQNTEAFF; CDR3nt: TGTGCCAGCTCACGGGGACAGAACACTGAAGCTTTCTTT
d_gene: NA; v_gene: TRBV4-1; abundance: NA; j_gene: TRBJ2-2; CDR3aa: CASSQDRGGRGDTGELFF; CDR3nt: TGCGCCAGCAGCCAAGATAGGGGGGGGCGGGGAGACACCGGGGAGCTGTTTTTT
d_gene: NA; v_gene: TRBV10-2; abundance: NA; j_gene: TRBJ2-1; CDR3aa: CASSGTPRTEQFF; CDR3nt: TGCGCCAGCAGTGGGACACCAAGAACTGAGCAGTTCTTC
d_gene: NA; v_gene: TRBV6-6; abundance: NA; j_gene: TRBJ2-1; CDR3aa: CASSADSETYNEQFF; CDR3nt: TGTGCCAGCAGTGCCGACAGTGAGACCTACAATGAGCAGTTCTTC
d_gene: NA; v_gene: TRBV2; abundance: NA; j_gene: TRBJ2-2; CDR3aa: CASGWRRGWDGELFF; CDR3nt: TGTGCCAGCGGATGGAGGAGGGGATGGGACGGGGAGCTGTTTTTT
d_gene: NA; v_gene: TRBV25-1; abundance: NA; j_gene: TRBJ1-2; CDR3aa: CASSEYQEGGYTF; CDR3nt: TGTGCCAGCAGTGAATATCAGGAGGGGGGCTACACCTTC
d_gene: TRBD1; v_gene: TRBV5-4; abundance: NA; j_gene: TRBJ1-2; CDR3aa: CASSLEGQTYGYTF; CDR3nt: TGTGCCAGCAGCTTGGAGGGACAGACCTATGGCTACACCTTC
d_gene: NA; v_gene: TRBV9; abundance: few; j_gene: TRBJ1-2; CDR3aa: CASSYGTRPTGYTF; CDR3nt: TGTGCCAGCAGCTATGGGACACGGCCCACTGGCTACACCTTC